Sequencing of this T cell receptor beta chain was carried out in a study of cytomegalovirus exposure and HLA in healthy donors. The CDR3 covers 16 residues. V shed 10 bases and J shed 2 bases, with 21 bases lying between them. Germline V gives CDR1 LNHDA, CDR2 SQIVND (reference sequence). The PCR was carried out with 60 Vbeta primers and 13 Jbeta primers. TCRdb's table, derived via immunoSEQ multiplex PCR, lists solely in-frame clones and lacks some. The table has 140,000 to 150,000 clones, about 80% seen once. The sample comprised PBMCs. J is TRBJ2-1 and V is TRBV19; D may be TRBD1 (6 bases). This sequence was found in a woman aged 60-75 years in good health and CMV-seropositive. The CDR3 DNA reads TGTGCCACAAAGGAGGACAGAGACGTTCCCTACAATGAGCAGTTCTTC. Protein product: CATKEDRDVPYNEQFF.